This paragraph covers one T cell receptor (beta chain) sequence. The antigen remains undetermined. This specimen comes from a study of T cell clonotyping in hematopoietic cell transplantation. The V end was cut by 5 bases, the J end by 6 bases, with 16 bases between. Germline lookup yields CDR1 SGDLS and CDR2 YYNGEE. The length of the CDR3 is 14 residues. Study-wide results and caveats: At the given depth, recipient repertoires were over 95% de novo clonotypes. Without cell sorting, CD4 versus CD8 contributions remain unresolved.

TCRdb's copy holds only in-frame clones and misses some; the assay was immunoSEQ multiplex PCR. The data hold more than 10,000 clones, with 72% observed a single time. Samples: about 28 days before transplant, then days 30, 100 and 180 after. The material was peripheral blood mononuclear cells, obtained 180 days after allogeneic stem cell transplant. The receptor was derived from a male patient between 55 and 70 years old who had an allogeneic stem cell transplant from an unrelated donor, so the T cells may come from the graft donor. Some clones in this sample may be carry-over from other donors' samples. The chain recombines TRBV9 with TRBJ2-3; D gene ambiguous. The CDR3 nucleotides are TGTGCCAGCAGTTCCGAAAACTTTGGGGATACGCAGTATTTT. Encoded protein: CASSSENFGDTQYF.